Below are 18 T cell receptor beta chains sequenced from a single sample in a study of blood T cell repertoires in COVID-19. Clones were sequenced by immunoSEQ multiplex PCR, and TCRdb holds only the in-frame ones, with some missing. Among some 190,000 clones listed, around 90% were seen once. The sequenced sample was peripheral blood. These receptors were collected from a human donor in a cohort sampled during active COVID-19.

The chain is built from TRBV18 and TRBJ2-5; a weak D match, TRBD2 (6 bases). Trimming cost V 4 bases and J 5 bases, with 11 bases left between them. The CDR3 length is 13 residues. Germline assignment: CDR1 KGHSH and CDR2 LQKENI. The DNA for the CDR3 is TGTGCCAGCTCACTACTTAGCGGCGAGACCCAGTACTTC. Amino acid sequence: CASSLLSGETQYF.

J is TRBJ2-1 and V is TRBV4-3, with 10 positions matching TRBD1. Germline CDR1 is LGHNA and CDR2 is YSLEER. Unmatched junction bases numbered 7, after V lost 4 bases and J lost 4 bases. The CDR3 spans 16 residues. CDR3 DNA: TGCGCCAGCAGCCCTAGGGGGACAGGGGCATACAATGAGCAGTTCTTC. It translates to CASSPRGTGAYNEQFF.

The CDR3 here is CASSRIPLAGGPGEQYF. The CDR3 region has the DNA TGTGCCAGCTCAAGAATCCCACTAGCGGGAGGGCCGGGGGAGCAGTACTTC. The V gene is TRBV18, the J gene TRBJ2-7, with 13 bases fitting TRBD2. V shed 5 bases and J 7 bases; nucleotides not matched to a gene: 14. The CDR3 is 17 residues long. Germline V gives CDR1 KGHSH, CDR2 LQKENI.

V gene TRBV2 combines with J gene TRBJ2-7, with 9 nucleotides matching TRBD2. The CDR3 spans 14 residues. Germline CDR1 reads SNHLY; CDR2 reads FYNNEI. V shed 4 bases, J shed 4 bases, and the junction held 5 bases outside the gene matches. CDR3 loop: CASSGGSGSYEQYF. The DNA for the CDR3 is TGTGCCAGCAGTGGAGGTAGCGGGAGTTACGAGCAGTACTTC.

The chain carries TRBV6-5 and TRBJ2-1, with D possibly TRBD1 on 6 matching bases. The CDR3 loop spans 14 amino acids. The germline gives CDR1 MNHEY, CDR2 SVGAGI. The V and J ends lost 7 bases and 0 bases respectively, with 10 bases between them. The CDR3 loop is CASMGAGSYNEQFF. The CDR3 DNA reads TGTGCCAGCATGGGGGCGGGCTCCTACAATGAGCAGTTCTTC.

This clone came up once. The J gene is TRBJ2-3, the V gene TRBV10-2, with a possible D match to TRBD1 (6 bases). Germline V gene sequence: CDR1 WSHSY, CDR2 SAAADI. Trimming pared 6 bases from V and 4 bases from J, leaving 17 bases between. This CDR3 contains 15 residues. CDR3 region: CASRGGALSPDTQYF. The CDR3 DNA follows: TGCGCCAGCAGAGGGGGTGCCCTCAGCCCAGATACGCAGTATTTT.

For this clone: Additional DNA sequences in this sample encode the identical CDR3. The rearrangement uses TRBV20-1 and TRBJ2-7; D might be TRBD1 (6 bases). CDR1 DFQATT and CDR2 SNEGSKA come from the germline V gene (reference sequence). The CDR3 runs 11 residues. Trimming shortened V by 4 bases and J by 4 bases, and 8 bases separated the two germline ends. Here the CDR3 reads CSANRAYEQYF. The CDR3 coding sequence is TGCAGTGCTAACAGGGCTTACGAGCAGTACTTC.

The chain combines TRBV14 with TRBJ1-2; tentative D call: TRBD1 (5 bases). Germline-derived CDR1 and CDR2 are SGHDN and FVKESK. This CDR3 is built from 16 residues. Trimming pared 4 bases from V and 4 bases from J, leaving 19 bases between. In DNA form, the CDR3 reads TGTGCCAGCAGCCGCGACCAAGGCCGCGGGGGCTATGGCTACACCTTC. Encoded protein: CASSRDQGRGGYGYTF.

This clone has a count of ten or more. The chain links TRBV5-1 to TRBJ1-2; TRBD1 matches 7 bases. There are 17 residues in the CDR3. Germline assignment: CDR1 SGHRS and CDR2 YFSETQ. The V and J ends lost 0 bases and 0 bases, in that order; junction bases with no gene match: 8. The CDR3 DNA reads TGCGCCAGCAGCTTGGACGGCAGGGGGGCCTCTAACTATGGCTACACCTTC. This sequence encodes CASSLDGRGASNYGYTF.

V gene TRBV5-1 combines with J gene TRBJ2-5; the match to TRBD2 covers 13 bases. CDR1 is SGHRS, CDR2 YFSETQ, per germline. The trim removed 4 bases at V and 3 bases at J, leaving 3 bases unmatched. The CDR3 contains 15 residues. The CDR3 is CASSRGTSGEETQYF. The CDR3 coding sequence is TGCGCCAGCAGCCGAGGGACTAGCGGGGAAGAGACCCAGTACTTC.

As for this clone: Because the CDR3's place on the DNA is in doubt, the DNA is left out and the CDR3 is given as listed by TCRdb. The chain combines TRBV12-2 with TRBJ2-7; TRBD1 is the table's D call, not checked against the DNA. TRBV12-2 is deemed a pseudogene. Termini included, the CDR3 measures 16 amino acids. CDR3 residues: CASRLAFGTGSGEQYF.

This clone was seen only once. The rearrangement uses TRBV12-3 or TRBV12-4 and TRBJ2-7, with TRBD1 identical over 7 bases. V shed 6 bases and J 4 bases; nucleotides not matched to a gene: 3. This CDR3 is 12 amino acids long. Written as DNA, the CDR3 is TGTGCCAGCAGCCGACAGGGTTACGAGCAGTACTTC. As protein: CASSRQGYEQYF.

The chain employs TRBV10-3 and TRBJ2-1, with D unclear. V shed 9 bases and J shed 4 bases, with 10 bases lying between them. The CDR3 runs 12 residues. Germline lookup yields CDR1 ENHRY and CDR2 SYGVKD. In DNA, the CDR3 is TGTGCCATAAGGAGTATGTACAATGAGCAGTTCTTC. Protein: CAIRSMYNEQFF.

The chain is built from TRBV5-4 and TRBJ2-1; 9 nucleotides line up with TRBD1. Germline trimming cut 1 base from V and 0 bases from J; bases unmatched to any gene: 8. The CDR3 contains 18 residues. Germline CDR1 reads SGHNT; CDR2 reads YYREEE (reference sequence). The CDR3, as DNA: TGTGCCAGCAGCTTGACCGGACAGGGGCTAAGCTCCTACAATGAGCAGTTCTTC. As protein: CASSLTGQGLSSYNEQFF. Together with reference TRBV5-4 and TRBJ2-1, the CDR3 gives the full variable domain: ETGVTQSPTHLIKTRGQQVTLRCSSQSGHNTVSWYQQALGQGPQFIFQYYREEENGRGNFPPRFSGLQFPNYSSELNVNALELDDSALYLCASSLTGQGLSSYNEQFFGPGTRLTVL.

The chain's CDR3 is CASSLASSGRSSYEQYF. CDR3 in DNA: TGTGCCAGCAGCTTAGCGTCTAGCGGGAGGAGCTCCTACGAGCAGTACTTC. The rearrangement links TRBV7-8 to TRBJ2-7, with TRBD2 matching over 11 bases. V lost 0 bases and J lost 0; bases outside the gene matches: 4. Germline CDR1 SGHVS, CDR2 FQNEAQ. This CDR3 is 17 amino acids long.

V and J are TRBV28 and TRBJ2-1; no reliable D call. The CDR3 is 14 residues long. Looked up from germline, CDR1 is MDHEN and CDR2 is SYDVKM. V lost 5 bases, J lost 0 bases, and 8 bases lay in between. The CDR3 is CASSLQLSYNEQFF. In DNA, the CDR3 is TGTGCCAGCAGTCTACAGCTCTCCTACAATGAGCAGTTCTTC.

The chain employs TRBV18 and TRBJ1-5; D might be TRBD1 (5 bases). The V and J ends lost 2 bases and 9 bases respectively, with 14 bases between them. Germline V gene data show CDR1 as KGHSH and CDR2 as LQKENI. The CDR3 spans 14 residues. The CDR3 DNA reads TGTGCCAGCTCACCATCAGGGCTTGGGTGGCCCCAGCATTTT. Amino acids: CASSPSGLGWPQHF.

The chain is built from TRBV7-9 and TRBJ2-5; 8 nucleotides match TRBD1. The germline gives CDR1 SEHNR, CDR2 FQNEAQ (reference sequence). The CDR3 runs to 13 residues. V shed 5 bases and J 7 bases; nucleotides not matched to a gene: 6. The CDR3 bases are TGTGCCAGCAGCGAGACAGGGGCAGGGACCCAGTACTTC. This translates into CASSETGAGTQYF.